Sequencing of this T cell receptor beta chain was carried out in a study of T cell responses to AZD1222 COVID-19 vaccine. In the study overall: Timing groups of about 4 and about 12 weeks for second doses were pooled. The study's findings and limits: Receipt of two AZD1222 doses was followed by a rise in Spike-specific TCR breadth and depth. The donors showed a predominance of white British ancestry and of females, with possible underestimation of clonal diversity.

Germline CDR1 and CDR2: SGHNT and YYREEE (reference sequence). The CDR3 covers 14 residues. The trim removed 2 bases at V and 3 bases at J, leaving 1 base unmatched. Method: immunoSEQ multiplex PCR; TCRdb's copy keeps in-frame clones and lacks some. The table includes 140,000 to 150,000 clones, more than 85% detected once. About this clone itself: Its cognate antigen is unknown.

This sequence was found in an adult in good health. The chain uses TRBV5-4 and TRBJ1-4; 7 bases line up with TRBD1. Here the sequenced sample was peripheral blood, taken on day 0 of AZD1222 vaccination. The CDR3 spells CASSFGTANEKLFF. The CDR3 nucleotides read TGTGCCAGCAGCTTCGGGACAGCTAATGAAAAACTGTTTTTT.